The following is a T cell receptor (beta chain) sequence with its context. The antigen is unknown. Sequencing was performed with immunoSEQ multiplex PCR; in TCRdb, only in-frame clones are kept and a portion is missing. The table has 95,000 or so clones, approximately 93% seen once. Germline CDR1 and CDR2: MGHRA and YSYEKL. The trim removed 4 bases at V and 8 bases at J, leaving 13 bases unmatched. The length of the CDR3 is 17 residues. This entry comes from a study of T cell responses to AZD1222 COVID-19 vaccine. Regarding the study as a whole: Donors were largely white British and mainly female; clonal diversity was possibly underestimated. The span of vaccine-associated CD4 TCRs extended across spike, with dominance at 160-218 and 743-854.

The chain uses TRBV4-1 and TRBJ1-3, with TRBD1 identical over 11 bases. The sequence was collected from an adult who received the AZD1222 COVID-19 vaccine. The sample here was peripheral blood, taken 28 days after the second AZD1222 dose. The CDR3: CASSRNGQGASRDTIYF. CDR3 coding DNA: TGCGCCAGCAGCCGCAACGGACAGGGGGCGAGTAGAGACACCATATATTTT.